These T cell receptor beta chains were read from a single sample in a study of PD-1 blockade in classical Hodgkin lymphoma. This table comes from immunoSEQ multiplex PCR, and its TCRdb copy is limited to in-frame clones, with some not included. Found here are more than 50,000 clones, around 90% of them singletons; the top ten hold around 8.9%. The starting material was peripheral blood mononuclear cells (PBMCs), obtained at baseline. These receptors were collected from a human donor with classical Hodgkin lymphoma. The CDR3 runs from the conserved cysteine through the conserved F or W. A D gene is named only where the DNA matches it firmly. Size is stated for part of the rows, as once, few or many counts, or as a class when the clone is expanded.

DNA: TGTGCCAGCAGTCAGACCTCAAGAGCTAACTATGGCTACACCTTC
CDR3: CASSQTSRANYGYTF
D: -
V: TRBV13
size: -
J: TRBJ1-2

DNA: TGCGCCAGCAGCCTCGGACAGGGCAATGAAAAACTGTTTTTT
CDR3: CASSLGQGNEKLFF
D: TRBD1
V: TRBV5-1
size: -
J: TRBJ1-4

DNA: TGCGCCAGCAGTCACACCGGGGAGCTGTTTTTT
CDR3: CASSHTGELFF
D: -
V: TRBV10-2
size: -
J: TRBJ2-2

DNA: TGTGCCAGCAGTTGGGGGGGCTATGGCTACACCTTC
CDR3: CASSWGGYGYTF
D: -
V: TRBV28
size: -
J: TRBJ1-2

DNA: TGTGCCACCAGCAGATCGGGACTGTTGGCCGGGGAGCTGTTTTTT
CDR3: CATSRSGLLAGELFF
D: -
V: TRBV15
size: -
J: TRBJ2-2

DNA: TGTGCCAGTAGTGTAGCGGCCAGCCACGCCTACGAGCAGTACTTC
CDR3: CASSVAASHAYEQYF
D: -
V: TRBV19
size: -
J: TRBJ2-7

DNA: TGTGCCAGCTCACCCGTTGTGAGGTTTCGGGAAAACATTCAGTACTTC
CDR3: CASSPVVRFRENIQYF
D: -
V: TRBV18
size: -
J: TRBJ2-4

DNA: TGTGCCAGCAGTTCTCCCCTCCCTCCTTACGAGCAGTACTTC
CDR3: CASSSPLPPYEQYF
D: -
V: TRBV6-5
size: -
J: TRBJ2-7

DNA: TGTGCCAGCAGTTTCAGTAGCGACTCCTACGAGCAGTACTTC
CDR3: CASSFSSDSYEQYF
D: -
V: TRBV27
size: -
J: TRBJ2-7

DNA: TGTGCCAGCTCACCATTCGACAGGGGAGTAGCGGGTGGCTACACCTTC
CDR3: CASSPFDRGVAGGYTF
D: TRBD1
V: TRBV18
size: -
J: TRBJ1-2

DNA: TGCGCCAGCAGCCAAGTCTTTGGGACCATTGCTTCACCCCTCCACTTT
CDR3: CASSQVFGTIASPLHF
D: -
V: TRBV4-1
size: -
J: TRBJ1-6

DNA: TGTGCCAGCAGTTTTGGGGGCGGGAACACTGAAGCTTTCTTT
CDR3: CASSFGGGNTEAFF
D: -
V: TRBV27
size: -
J: TRBJ1-1

DNA: TGTGCCAGCAGTTCGGGTGAGAATTCCTACGAGCAGTACTTC
CDR3: CASSSGENSYEQYF
D: -
V: TRBV6-5
size: -
J: TRBJ2-7

DNA: TGTGCCAGCAGTAGTGCGGAGGGGACAGATACGCAGTATTTT
CDR3: CASSSAEGTDTQYF
D: -
V: TRBV28
size: -
J: TRBJ2-3

DNA: TGTGCCTGGAGGCAGGCGGGAAATAGCAATCAGCCCCAGCATTTT
CDR3: CAWRQAGNSNQPQHF
D: -
V: TRBV30
size: -
J: TRBJ1-5

DNA: TGTGCCTGGAGTGAGGATGGCTACACCTTC
CDR3: CAWSEDGYTF
D: -
V: TRBV30
size: -
J: TRBJ1-2

DNA: TGTGCCAGCAGCCCCAGTGGGGGGGGGAACATTCAGTACTTC
CDR3: CASSPSGGGNIQYF
D: TRBD2
V: TRBV7-9
size: -
J: TRBJ2-4

DNA: TGTGCCATCAGTGCTGAGGGGGAGCAGTACTTC
CDR3: CAISAEGEQYF
D: -
V: TRBV10-3
size: -
J: TRBJ2-7

DNA: TGTGCCAGCGAAGCTGGGGAGCTGTTTTTT
CDR3: CASEAGELFF
D: -
V: TRBV6-1
size: -
J: TRBJ2-2

DNA: TGTGCCAGTAGCAATGGGCTCTCCTACGAGCAGTACTTC
CDR3: CASSNGLSYEQYF
D: -
V: TRBV19
size: -
J: TRBJ2-7

DNA: TGTGCCAGCAGTCAAGATGGGGACAGGGGATCCTCTGGGGCCAACGTCCTGACTTTC
CDR3: CASSQDGDRGSSGANVLTF
D: TRBD1
V: TRBV4-2
size: -
J: TRBJ2-6

DNA: TGTGCCAGCAGCTCGCCCCGGTATAGCGGGGCTAGGGAGACCCAGTACTTC
CDR3: CASSSPRYSGARETQYF
D: TRBD2
V: TRBV5-4
size: -
J: TRBJ2-5

DNA: TGTGCCAGCAGCCCGCCGGGGGCCCTCTATGGCTACACCTTC
CDR3: CASSPPGALYGYTF
D: -
V: TRBV9
size: -
J: TRBJ1-2

DNA: TGCGCCAGCACCGGTTACAGTAATCAGCCCCAGCATTTT
CDR3: CASTGYSNQPQHF
D: -
V: TRBV10-2
size: -
J: TRBJ1-5

DNA: TGTGCCAGCAGCAAAGCTTGGGACCGGGTGGTAGATGGCTACACCTTC
CDR3: CASSKAWDRVVDGYTF
D: -
V: TRBV21-1
size: -
J: TRBJ1-2

DNA: TGTGCCAGCAGCCAAGCCAGCGGGAGAGCCTACGAGCAGTACTTC
CDR3: CASSQASGRAYEQYF
D: TRBD2
V: TRBV14
size: -
J: TRBJ2-7

DNA: TGTGCCAGCAGTTACTCCCCGACAGGGTTCGAGCAGTACTTC
CDR3: CASSYSPTGFEQYF
D: TRBD1
V: TRBV6-6
size: -
J: TRBJ2-7

DNA: TGCGCCAGCACTTGCAATCAGCCCCAGCATTTT
CDR3: CASTCNQPQHF
D: -
V: TRBV23-1
size: few
J: TRBJ1-5

DNA: TGTGCCAGCAGCTCCGGCGGGACAGGGGGCACAGATACGCAGTATTTT
CDR3: CASSSGGTGGTDTQYF
D: TRBD1
V: TRBV11-2
size: -
J: TRBJ2-3

DNA: TGTGCCAGCAGCTTAACGTGGAACAGGGCTCAGCCCCAGCATTTT
CDR3: CASSLTWNRAQPQHF
D: -
V: TRBV7-3
size: -
J: TRBJ1-5

DNA: TGTGCCAGCAGCGGCGACAGGGCGGCTTTCTTT
CDR3: CASSGDRAAFF
D: TRBD1
V: TRBV2
size: -
J: TRBJ1-1

DNA: TGTGCCAGCAGTTCCGGACAGCACAATCAGCCCCAGCATTTT
CDR3: CASSSGQHNQPQHF
D: -
V: TRBV6-5
size: few
J: TRBJ1-5

DNA: TGCGCCAGCAGCGCGTGGGACAGGGGGCCGACCGGGGAGCTGTTTTTT
CDR3: CASSAWDRGPTGELFF
D: TRBD1
V: TRBV5-1
size: -
J: TRBJ2-2

DNA: TGTGCCAGCAGTGAGCGGACTAGCAATCAGCCCCAGCATTTT
CDR3: CASSERTSNQPQHF
D: -
V: TRBV6-1
size: -
J: TRBJ1-5

DNA: TGTGCCAGCAGCTTGGCGGGTCTGGGGTCAGATACGCAGTATTTT
CDR3: CASSLAGLGSDTQYF
D: -
V: TRBV5-4
size: -
J: TRBJ2-3

DNA: TGTGCCTGGAGTGCCGGGACAGGGACCGTGAGGCTGTACTTC
CDR3: CAWSAGTGTVRLYF
D: TRBD1
V: TRBV30
size: -
J: TRBJ2-7

DNA: TGTGCCAGTAGTAGGGGCCCGTGGAACACTGAAGCTTTCTTT
CDR3: CASSRGPWNTEAFF
D: -
V: TRBV19
size: once
J: TRBJ1-1